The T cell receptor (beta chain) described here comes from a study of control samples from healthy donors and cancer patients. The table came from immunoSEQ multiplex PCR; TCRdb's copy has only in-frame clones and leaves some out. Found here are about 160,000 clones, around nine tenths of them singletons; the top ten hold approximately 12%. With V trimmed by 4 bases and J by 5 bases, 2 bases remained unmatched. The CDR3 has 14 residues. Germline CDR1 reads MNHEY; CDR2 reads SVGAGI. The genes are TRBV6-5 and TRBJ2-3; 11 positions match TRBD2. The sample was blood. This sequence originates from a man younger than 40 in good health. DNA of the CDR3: TGTGCCAGCAGTTTTCTAGCGGGGGGAGATACGCAGTATTTT. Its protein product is CASSFLAGGDTQYF.